This T cell receptor beta chain is drawn from a study of blood T cell repertoires in COVID-19. In the original processing: For nucleated cells, counts were estimated from reference gene primer amplification. TCRdb keeps only in-frame clones here, not all; method: immunoSEQ multiplex PCR. The V and J calls and the clone size are those of that table, but D and trimming were determined from the DNA. Seen here are about 490,000 clones, 80% to 90% observed once, and the top ten hold roughly 3.1%. This receptor was taken from a human donor in a cohort sampled during active COVID-19. Sequenced sample: peripheral blood.

This CDR3 reads CASRRTKPQLYTF. The CDR3 DNA reads as TGTGCCAGCAGGCGTACTAAGCCCCAGCTATACACCTTC. The gene calls are TRBV28 and TRBJ1-2; D not certain. Germline CDR1 and CDR2: MDHEN and SYDVKM. V lost 6 bases and J 11 bases, leaving 19 bases between the germline ends. The CDR3 is 13 residues long.